This entry is about one TCR beta chain. This sample is part of a study of blood T cell repertoires in COVID-19. The data were produced by immunoSEQ multiplex PCR, yet TCRdb's version contains in-frame clones alone and is incomplete. The sample has about 390,000 clones; around 87% are singletons. Recruited during active infection, patients (from Seattle) were subsequently followed longitudinally. CDR1 is SGHTA, CDR2 FQGTGA, per germline. CDR3 length equals 15 residues. V lost 5 bases and J 6 bases, leaving 17 bases between the germline ends. The clonotype originates from a woman aged 55-70 years with COVID-19, enrolled during active disease. The chain combines TRBV7-3 with TRBJ1-5; D is perhaps TRBD1 (5 bases). The sequenced material came from peripheral blood. Written as DNA, the CDR3 is TGTGCCAGCAGCCCCAAGACGGGGGATGGTCAGCCCCAGCATTTT. This sequence encodes CASSPKTGDGQPQHF.